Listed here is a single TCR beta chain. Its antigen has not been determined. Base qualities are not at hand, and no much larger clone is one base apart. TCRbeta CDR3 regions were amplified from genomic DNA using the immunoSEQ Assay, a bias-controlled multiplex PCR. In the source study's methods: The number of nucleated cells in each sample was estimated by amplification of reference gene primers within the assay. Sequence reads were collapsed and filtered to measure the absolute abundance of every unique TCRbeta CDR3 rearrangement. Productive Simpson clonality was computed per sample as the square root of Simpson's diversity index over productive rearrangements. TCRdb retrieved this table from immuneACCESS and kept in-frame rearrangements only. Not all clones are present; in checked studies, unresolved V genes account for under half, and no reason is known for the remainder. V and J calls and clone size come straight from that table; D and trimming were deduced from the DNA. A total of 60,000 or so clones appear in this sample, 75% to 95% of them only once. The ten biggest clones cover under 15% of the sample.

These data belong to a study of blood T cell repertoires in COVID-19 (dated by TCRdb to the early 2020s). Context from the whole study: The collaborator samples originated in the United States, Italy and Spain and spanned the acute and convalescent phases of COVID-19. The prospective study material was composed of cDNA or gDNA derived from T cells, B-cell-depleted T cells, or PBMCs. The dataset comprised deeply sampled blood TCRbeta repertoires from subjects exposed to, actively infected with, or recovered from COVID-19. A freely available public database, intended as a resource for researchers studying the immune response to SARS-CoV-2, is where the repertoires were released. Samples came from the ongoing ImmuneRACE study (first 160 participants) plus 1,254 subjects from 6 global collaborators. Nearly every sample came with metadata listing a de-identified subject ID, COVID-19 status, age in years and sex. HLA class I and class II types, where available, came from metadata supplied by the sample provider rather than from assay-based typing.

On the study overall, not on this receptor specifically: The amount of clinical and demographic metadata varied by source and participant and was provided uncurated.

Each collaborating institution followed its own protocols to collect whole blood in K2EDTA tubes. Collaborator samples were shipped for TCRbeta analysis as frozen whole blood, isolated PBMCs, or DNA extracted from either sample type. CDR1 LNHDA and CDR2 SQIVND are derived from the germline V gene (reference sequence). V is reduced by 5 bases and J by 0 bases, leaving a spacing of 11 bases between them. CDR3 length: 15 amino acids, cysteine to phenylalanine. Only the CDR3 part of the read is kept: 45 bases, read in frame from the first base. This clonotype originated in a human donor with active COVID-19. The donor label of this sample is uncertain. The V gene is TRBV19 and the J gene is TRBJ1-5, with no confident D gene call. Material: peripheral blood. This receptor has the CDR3 CASSLAVFSNQPQHF. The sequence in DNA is TGTGCCAGTAGTCTAGCAGTCTTTAGCAATCAGCCCCAGCATTTT.